Included here is one TCR beta chain sequence, with context. This clone may be a read error of a much larger clone one base away. In TCRdb, the RT-PCR reads were re-called with MiXCR into one record per CDR3 protein. This table has 920,000 or so distinct CDR3 sequences, roughly 17% appearing once. This entry belongs to a study of patients and donors after allogeneic stem cell transplantation. The V and J ends lost 5 bases and 3 bases respectively, with 13 bases between them. The length of the CDR3 is 15 residues. This chain uses TRBV12-3 or TRBV12-4 with TRBJ2-2, with a weak D call TRBD2 (5 bases). The clonotype was recovered from a human donor who was either an allogeneic HSCT recipient or a stem cell or donor lymphocyte infusion donor (not recorded which). It is not recorded whose cells these are; they may come from a transplant donor. Sequenced input: blood, either unsorted or a sorted T cell fraction (not recorded which). CDR3 sequence reads: CASSPTTGYTGELFF. The DNA of the CDR3 is TGTGCCAGCAGTCCGACTACTGGGTACACCGGGGAGCTGTTTTTT.